This T cell receptor (beta chain) is drawn from a study of T cells after yellow fever vaccination. This clonotype has more than one count but fewer than ten. The target antigen is unknown. They built TCR cDNA with 5'RACE template switching, a step that put in a universal primer site and UMIs. One entry per CDR3 protein results from TCRdb running MiXCR on the 5' RACE reads. The sample contains 300,000 or so distinct CDR3 sequences, around 8.1% of which appear only once. Trimming took 7 bases from V and 4 from J, leaving 22 bases between them. The CDR3 length is 16 residues. Per the germline V gene, CDR1 is LNHNV and CDR2 is YYDKDF (reference sequence). Study-wide results and limits: Booster samples showed a return of most primary-vaccination clones (around 96% CD4, about 87% CD8). Abundant contaminating clonotypes from the bulk population could appear in FACS-sorted repertoires.

This sequence joins TRBV15 and TRBJ1-1; D unresolved. The TCR originated in a man between 18 and 29 years old who received the YFV17D yellow fever vaccine. This specimen consisted of PBMCs, obtained around 45 days after the first yellow fever vaccination. CDR3 DNA: TGTGCCACCATCATGGATCGCGCGCCGGGCGTCACTGAAGCTTTCTTT. It translates to CATIMDRAPGVTEAFF.